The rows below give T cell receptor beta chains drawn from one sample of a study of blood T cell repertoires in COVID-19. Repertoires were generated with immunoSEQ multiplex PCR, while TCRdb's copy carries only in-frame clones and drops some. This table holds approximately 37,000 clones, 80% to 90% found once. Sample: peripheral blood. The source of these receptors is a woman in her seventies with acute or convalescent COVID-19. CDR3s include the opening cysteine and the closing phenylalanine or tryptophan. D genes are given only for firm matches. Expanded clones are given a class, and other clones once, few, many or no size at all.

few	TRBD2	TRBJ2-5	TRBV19	TGTGCCAGTAGTATAGCGCTAGCGGGAGAAGAGACCCAGTACTTC	CASSIALAGEETQYF
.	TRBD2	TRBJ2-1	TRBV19	TGTGCCAGCGGGACTAGCGGGGGGAAAAGAGGCAATGAGCAGTTCTTC	CASGTSGGKRGNEQFF
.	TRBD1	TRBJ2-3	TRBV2	TGTGCCGTAAAGGGACAGGGGGCAGATACGCAGTATTTT	CAVKGQGADTQYF
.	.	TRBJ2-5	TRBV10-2	TGCGCCAGCAGGGAGCCGGAAGAGACCCAGTACTTC	CASREPEETQYF
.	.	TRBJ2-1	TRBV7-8	TGTGCCAGCAGCTTCCAGATAAGGACTACTAATGAGCAGTTCTTC	CASSFQIRTTNEQFF
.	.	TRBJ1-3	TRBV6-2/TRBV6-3	TGTGCCAGCAGTTACGGGTACGGGAACTCTGGAAACACCATATATTTT	CASSYGYGNSGNTIYF
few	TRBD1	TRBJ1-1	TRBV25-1	TGTGCCAGCCAGGGACAGTCATTCACTGAAGCTTTCTTT	CASQGQSFTEAFF
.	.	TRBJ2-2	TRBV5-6	TGTGCCAGCAGCTTTAGCGGGGAGCTGTTTTTT	CASSFSGELFF
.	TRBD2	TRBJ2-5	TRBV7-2	TGTGCCAGCACGGCTCAAGCGGGAGGGCGTGAGACCCAGTACTTC	CASTAQAGGRETQYF
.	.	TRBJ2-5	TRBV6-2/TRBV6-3	TGTGCCAGCAGTTACTCGCGGGCCCCCGAGACCCAGTACTTC	CASSYSRAPETQYF
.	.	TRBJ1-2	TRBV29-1	TGCAGCGTTGAAGGGGGCAGTAACTATGGCTACACCTTC	CSVEGGSNYGYTF
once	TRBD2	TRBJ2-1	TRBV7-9	TGTGCCAGCAGCTTGGGACTAGCGGGTTCTAGCTCCTACAATGAGCAGTTCTTC	CASSLGLAGSSSYNEQFF
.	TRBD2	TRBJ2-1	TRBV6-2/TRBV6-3	TGTGCCAGCAGTCTTAGCGGGAGGCCGTACAATGAGCAGTTCTTC	CASSLSGRPYNEQFF
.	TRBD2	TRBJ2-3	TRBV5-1	TGCGCCAGCAGCTTGCTCCTTACGGGGGGACCCGATACGCAGTATTTT	CASSLLLTGGPDTQYF
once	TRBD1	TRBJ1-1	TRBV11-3	TGTGCCAGCAGCCTCCGGGACAGAGCTAATGAAGCTTTCTTT	CASSLRDRANEAFF
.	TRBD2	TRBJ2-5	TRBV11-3	TGTGCCAGCAGCTCTCCGACTAGCCTACAAGAGACCCAGTACTTC	CASSSPTSLQETQYF
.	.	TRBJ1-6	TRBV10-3	TGTGCCATCAGTGAGAATTTGGGGGCCAATTCACCCCTCCACTTT	CAISENLGANSPLHF
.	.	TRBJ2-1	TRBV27	TGTGCCAGCTCCCTCCTCGGGAAGAGAGATTACAATGAGCAGTTCTTC	CASSLLGKRDYNEQFF
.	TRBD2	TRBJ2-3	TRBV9	TGTGCCAGCAGCGTCTCAGCGGGAGGGGCCGATACGCAGTATTTT	CASSVSAGGADTQYF
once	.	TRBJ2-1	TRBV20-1	TGCAGTGCGTGGACAGAGAATGAGCAGTTCTTC	CSAWTENEQFF
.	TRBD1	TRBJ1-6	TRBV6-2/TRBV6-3	TGTGCCAGCAGTTACGACAGGGATGATTCACCCCTCCACTTT	CASSYDRDDSPLHF
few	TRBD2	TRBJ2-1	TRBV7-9	TGTGCCAGCAGCTTACTAGCGGGGGATTACAATGAGCAGTTCTTC	CASSLLAGDYNEQFF
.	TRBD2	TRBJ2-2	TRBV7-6	TGTGCCAGCAGCTTAGGGGCTAGCGGGGGGCGTACCGGGGAGCTGTTTTTT	CASSLGASGGRTGELFF
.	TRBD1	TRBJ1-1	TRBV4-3	TGCGCCAGCAGCCTCCGGACAGGGGAAGGGACTGAAGCTTTCTTT	CASSLRTGEGTEAFF
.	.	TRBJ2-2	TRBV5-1	TGCGCCAGCAGCTCCTACGGGGGAACCGGGGAGCTGTTTTTT	CASSSYGGTGELFF
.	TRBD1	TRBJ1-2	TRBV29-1	TGCAGCGTTGGGGAGACAGGGTCCCCTGGCTACACCTTC	CSVGETGSPGYTF
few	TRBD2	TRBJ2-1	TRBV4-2	TGTGCCAGCAGCCAAGATCGACTAGCGGGAGGAGGGGATGAGCAGTTCTTC	CASSQDRLAGGGDEQFF
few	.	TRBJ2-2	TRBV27	TGTGCCAGTAAGAGGAGGATTCTTTTGGAAGACACCGGGGAGCTGTTTTTT	CASKRRILLEDTGELFF
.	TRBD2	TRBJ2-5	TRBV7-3	TGTGCCAGCAGCTTTGGCGGGAGGGAAGAGACCCAGTACTTC	CASSFGGREETQYF
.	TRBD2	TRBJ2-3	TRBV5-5	TGTGCCAGCAGCTGGACTAGCGGGGCAACAGATACGCAGTATTTT	CASSWTSGATDTQYF
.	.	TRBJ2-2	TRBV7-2	TGTGCCAGCAGCCTTTACAGGGTCTCCGGGGAGCTGTTTTTT	CASSLYRVSGELFF
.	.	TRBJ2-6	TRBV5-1	TGCGCCAGCAGCCCTGCGGGGGCTAGGGCCAACGTCCTGACTTTC	CASSPAGARANVLTF
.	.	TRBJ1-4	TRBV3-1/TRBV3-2	TGTGCCAGCAGCTTTGGGGAGGGTGAAAAACTGTTTTTT	CASSFGEGEKLFF
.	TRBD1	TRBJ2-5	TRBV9	TGTGCCAGCAGCATGACAGGGGTGGAGACCCAGTACTTC	CASSMTGVETQYF
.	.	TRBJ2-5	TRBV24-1	TGTGCCACCAGTGATTTCAGGGGGGGCAGGGGGCTGCAAGAGACCCAGTACTTC	CATSDFRGGRGLQETQYF
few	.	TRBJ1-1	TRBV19	TGTGCCAGTGCGGTGAACACTGAAGCTTTCTTT	CASAVNTEAFF
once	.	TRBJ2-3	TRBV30	TGTGCCTGGAAAGCGGCGGGGGCCGTAGCCACAGATACGCAGTATTTT	CAWKAAGAVATDTQYF
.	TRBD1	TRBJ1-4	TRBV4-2	TGTGCCAGCAGCCAGGTGGGGACAGCAACTAATGAAAAACTGTTTTTT	CASSQVGTATNEKLFF
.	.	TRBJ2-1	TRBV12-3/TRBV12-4	TGTGCCAGCTCTCGGAGGGAACAGTTCTTC	CASSRREQFF
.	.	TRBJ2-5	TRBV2	TGTGCCAGCAAAGGGGTGGCTGAAGAGACCCAGTACTTC	CASKGVAEETQYF
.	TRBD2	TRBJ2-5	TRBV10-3	TGTGCCATCAGTGAACTGGGGGGGGAGACCCAGTACTTC	CAISELGGETQYF
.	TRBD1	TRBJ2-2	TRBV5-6	TGTGCCAGCAGCGGATGGACAGGGAACACCGGGGAGCTGTTTTTT	CASSGWTGNTGELFF
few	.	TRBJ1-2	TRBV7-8	TGTGCCAGCAGCTTAGTCGGGTTCCACAGGGACGGCTACACCTTC	CASSLVGFHRDGYTF
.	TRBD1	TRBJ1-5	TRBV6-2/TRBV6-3	TGTGCCAGCAGTTACGGCCAGGGGGGTCAGCCCCAGCATTTT	CASSYGQGGQPQHF
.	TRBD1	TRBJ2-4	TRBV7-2	TGTGCCAGCAGCCCCAGGACAGGGCGAGACATTCAGTACTTC	CASSPRTGRDIQYF
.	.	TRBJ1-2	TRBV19	TGTGCCAGTAACCTTGAAGGGGTTGCATCCTATGGCTACACCTTC	CASNLEGVASYGYTF
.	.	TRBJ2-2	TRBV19	TGTACCACGCGGCCGGGTCGGGTGGAAACCGGGGAGCTGTTTTTT	CTTRPGRVETGELFF
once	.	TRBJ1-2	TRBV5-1	TGCGCCAGCAGCTTGGACGGTTTCTATGGCTACACCTTC	CASSLDGFYGYTF
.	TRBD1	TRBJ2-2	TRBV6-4	TGTGCCAGCGGGGACAGGGGCACCGGGGAGCTGTTTTTT	CASGDRGTGELFF
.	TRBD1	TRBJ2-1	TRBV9	TGTGCCAGCAGTGTTGCTGGGACAGACTACAATGAGCAGTTCTTC	CASSVAGTDYNEQFF
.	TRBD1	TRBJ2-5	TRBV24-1	TGTGCCACCAGTGATTCCGGACAGGGGGGGGGAGAGACCCAGTACTTC	CATSDSGQGGGETQYF
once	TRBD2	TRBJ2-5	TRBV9	TGTGCCAGCAGCGTACGGACTAGCGGGGGTCGGGAGACCCAGTACTTC	CASSVRTSGGRETQYF
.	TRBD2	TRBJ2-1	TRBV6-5	TGTGCCAGCAGTTTGGGACTAGAAACCAATGAGCAGTTCTTC	CASSLGLETNEQFF